This T cell receptor beta chain is from a study of blood T cell repertoires in COVID-19. Study-wide background: Sites across the United States, Italy and Spain contributed samples from acute and convalescent COVID-19.

The CDR3 covers 16 residues. Germline V CDR1 and CDR2: SGDLS, YYNGEE. V shed 4 bases, J shed 4 bases, and the junction held 10 bases outside the gene matches. Sequenced by immunoSEQ multiplex PCR; TCRdb stores in-frame clones only, minus some. The data show 180,000 or so clones, around 80% seen once. Cohort allocation depended upon clinical history that participants reported. The sequenced sample consisted of PBMCs or T cells enriched from blood (not recorded which). The receptor was isolated from a man aged 60 to 75 who had been exposed to COVID-19. The V and J genes are TRBV9 and TRBJ2-1; TRBD1 aligns across 8 bases. CDR3 sequence (DNA): TGTGCCAGCAGCCTACGAGGGGGACAGGATTACAATGAGCAGTTCTTC. Translated: CASSLRGGQDYNEQFF.